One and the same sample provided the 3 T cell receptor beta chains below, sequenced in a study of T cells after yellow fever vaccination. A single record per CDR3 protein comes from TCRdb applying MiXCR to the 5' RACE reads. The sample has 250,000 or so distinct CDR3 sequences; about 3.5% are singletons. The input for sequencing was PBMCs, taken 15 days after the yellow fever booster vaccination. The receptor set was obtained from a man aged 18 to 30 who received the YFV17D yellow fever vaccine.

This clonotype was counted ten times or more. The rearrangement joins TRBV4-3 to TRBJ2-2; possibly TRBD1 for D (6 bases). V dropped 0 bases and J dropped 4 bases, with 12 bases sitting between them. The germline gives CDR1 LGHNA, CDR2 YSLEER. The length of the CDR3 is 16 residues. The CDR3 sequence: CASSQDHGGTTGELFF. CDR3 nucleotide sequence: TGCGCCAGCAGCCAAGATCATGGGGGCACCACCGGGGAGCTGTTTTTT.

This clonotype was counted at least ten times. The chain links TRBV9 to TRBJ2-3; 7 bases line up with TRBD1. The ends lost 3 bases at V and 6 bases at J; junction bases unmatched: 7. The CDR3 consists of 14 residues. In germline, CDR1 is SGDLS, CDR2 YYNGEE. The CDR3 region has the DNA TGTGCCAGCAGCGCTGACAGGGCCAGGGATACGCAGTATTTT. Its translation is CASSADRARDTQYF.

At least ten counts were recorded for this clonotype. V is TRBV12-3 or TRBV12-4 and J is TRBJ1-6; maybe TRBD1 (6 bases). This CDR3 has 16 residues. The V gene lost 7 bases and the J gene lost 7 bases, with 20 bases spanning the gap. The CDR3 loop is CASNLNTGDTNSPLHF. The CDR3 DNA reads TGTGCCAGCAACCTAAATACCGGGGACACCAATTCACCCCTCCACTTT.